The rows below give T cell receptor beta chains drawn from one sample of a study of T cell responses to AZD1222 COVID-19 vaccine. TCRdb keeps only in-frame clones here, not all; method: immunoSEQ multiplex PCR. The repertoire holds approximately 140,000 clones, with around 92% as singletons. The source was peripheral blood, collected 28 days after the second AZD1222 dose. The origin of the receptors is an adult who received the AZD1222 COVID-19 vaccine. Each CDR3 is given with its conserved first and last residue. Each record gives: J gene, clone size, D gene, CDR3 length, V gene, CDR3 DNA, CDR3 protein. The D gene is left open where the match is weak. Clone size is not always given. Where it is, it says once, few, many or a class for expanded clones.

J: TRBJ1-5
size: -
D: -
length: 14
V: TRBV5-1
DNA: TGCGCCAGCAGCTTGGACAGTAGCAATCAGCCCCAGCATTTT
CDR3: CASSLDSSNQPQHF

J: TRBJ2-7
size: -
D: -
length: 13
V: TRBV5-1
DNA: TGCGCCAGCAGGTTACAGGGAAGGAACGAGCAGTACTTC
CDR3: CASRLQGRNEQYF

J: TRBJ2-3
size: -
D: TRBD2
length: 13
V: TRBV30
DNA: TGTGCCTGGACGACCGGGGGGGCAGATACGCAGTATTTT
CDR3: CAWTTGGADTQYF

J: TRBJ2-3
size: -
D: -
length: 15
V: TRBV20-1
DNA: TGCAGTGCTAGTGTGGCGGATTTACCCACAGATACGCAGTATTTT
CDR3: CSASVADLPTDTQYF

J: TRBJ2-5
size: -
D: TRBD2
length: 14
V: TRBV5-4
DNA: TGTGCCAGCAGCTTGCGGGTAGCGGGGGAGACCCAGTACTTC
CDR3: CASSLRVAGETQYF

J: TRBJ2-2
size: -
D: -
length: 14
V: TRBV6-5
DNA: TGTGCCAGCAGTTACGGCGCGAACACCGGGGAGCTGTTTTTT
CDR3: CASSYGANTGELFF

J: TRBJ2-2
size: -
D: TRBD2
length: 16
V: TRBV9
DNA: TGTGCCAGCAGCGAGCCTAGCGGGATTAACACCGGGGAGCTGTTTTTT
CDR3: CASSEPSGINTGELFF

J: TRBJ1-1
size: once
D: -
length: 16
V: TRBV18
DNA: TGTGCCAGCTCACCCCCTTCTAGAGGGTTGGACACTGAAGCTTTCTTT
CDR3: CASSPPSRGLDTEAFF

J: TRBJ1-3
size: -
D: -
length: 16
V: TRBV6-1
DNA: TGTGCCAGCAGTGAAGAGGGCGGCGACTCTGGAAACACCATATATTTT
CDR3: CASSEEGGDSGNTIYF

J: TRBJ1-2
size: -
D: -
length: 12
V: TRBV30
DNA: TGTGCCCTAGGGGAATGGTCCTATGGCTACACCTTC
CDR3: CALGEWSYGYTF

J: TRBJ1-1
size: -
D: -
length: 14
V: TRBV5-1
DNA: TGCGCCAGCAGCTCTTTAATAGGGGGGACTGAAGCTTTCTTT
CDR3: CASSSLIGGTEAFF

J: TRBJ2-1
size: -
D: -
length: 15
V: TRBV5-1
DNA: TGCGCCAGCAGCCCCCAATTGTCCTCCTACAATGAGCAGTTCTTC
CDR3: CASSPQLSSYNEQFF

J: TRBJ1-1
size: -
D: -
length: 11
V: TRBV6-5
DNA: TGTGCCAGCAGTTACAGGGGGGAGGCTTTCTTT
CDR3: CASSYRGEAFF

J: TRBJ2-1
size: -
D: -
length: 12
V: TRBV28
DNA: TGTGCCAGCAGGACAGGTTACAATGAGCAGTTCTTC
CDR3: CASRTGYNEQFF

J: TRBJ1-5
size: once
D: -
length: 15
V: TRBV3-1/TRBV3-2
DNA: TGTGCCAGCAGCCAAGGGGCTGGAATCAATCAGCCCCAGCATTTT
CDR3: CASSQGAGINQPQHF

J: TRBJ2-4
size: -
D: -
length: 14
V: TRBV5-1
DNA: TGCGCCAGCAATCCAGGCCTAGCCAAAAACATTCAGTACTTC
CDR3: CASNPGLAKNIQYF

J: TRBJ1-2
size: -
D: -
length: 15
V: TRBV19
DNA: TGTGCCAGTAGTATCCAGGGGAGCACCTACTATGGCTACACCTTC
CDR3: CASSIQGSTYYGYTF

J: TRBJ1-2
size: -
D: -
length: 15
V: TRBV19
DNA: TGTGCCAGTAGTGTTGGGACATCTCCTAACTATGGCTACACCTTC
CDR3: CASSVGTSPNYGYTF

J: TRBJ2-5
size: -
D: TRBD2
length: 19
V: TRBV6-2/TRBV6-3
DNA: TGTGCCAGCAGTTACAGGGGGAGACTAGCGGGAGACGCAAAGGAGACCCAGTACTTC
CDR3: CASSYRGRLAGDAKETQYF

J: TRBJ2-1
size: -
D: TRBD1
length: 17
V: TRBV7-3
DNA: TGTGCCAGCAGCTTAAATATGGGACAGAGCTCCTACAATGAGCAGTTCTTC
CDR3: CASSLNMGQSSYNEQFF

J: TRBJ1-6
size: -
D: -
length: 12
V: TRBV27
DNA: TGTGCCAGCAGTCCTCCCCTTGGGTCCCTCCACTTT
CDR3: CASSPPLGSLHF

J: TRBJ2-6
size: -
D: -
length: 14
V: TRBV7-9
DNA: TGTGCCAGCAGCCCACGCTCTGGGGCCAACGTCCTGACTTTC
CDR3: CASSPRSGANVLTF

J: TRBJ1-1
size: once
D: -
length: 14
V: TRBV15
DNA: TGTGCCACCAGCAGAGAGTGGGGGAACACTGAAGCTTTCTTT
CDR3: CATSREWGNTEAFF

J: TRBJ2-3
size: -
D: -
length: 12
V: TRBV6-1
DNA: TGTGCCAGCAGTGAAAGGGGAGATACGCAGTATTTT
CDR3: CASSERGDTQYF

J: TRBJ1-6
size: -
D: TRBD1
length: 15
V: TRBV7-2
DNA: TGTGCCAGCAGCTTTACCGGGACAGGGAATTCACCCCTCCACTTT
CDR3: CASSFTGTGNSPLHF

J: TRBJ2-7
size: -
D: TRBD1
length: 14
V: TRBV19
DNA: TGTGCCAGTAGTCCCCGGGGACAGGCAGGCGAGCAGTACTTC
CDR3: CASSPRGQAGEQYF

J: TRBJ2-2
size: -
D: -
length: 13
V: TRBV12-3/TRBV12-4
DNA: TGTGCCAGCAGTCGCCCGGGGCCCGGGGAGCTGTTTTTT
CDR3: CASSRPGPGELFF

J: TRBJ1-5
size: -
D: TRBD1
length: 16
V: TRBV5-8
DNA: TGTGCCAGCGGGCAGGGGGCTGTGTCGGGCAATCAGCCCCAGCATTTT
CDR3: CASGQGAVSGNQPQHF

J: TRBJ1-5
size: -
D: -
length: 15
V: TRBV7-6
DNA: TGTGCCAGCAGCCCCGGGGGTCAAAGCAATCAGCCCCAGCATTTT
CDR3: CASSPGGQSNQPQHF

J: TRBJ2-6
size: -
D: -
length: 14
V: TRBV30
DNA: TGTGCCCAAGCTCGAGACTCTGGGGCCAACGTCCTGACTTTC
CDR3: CAQARDSGANVLTF

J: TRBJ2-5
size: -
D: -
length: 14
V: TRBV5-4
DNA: TGTGCCAGCAGCCAGGCGGGCGGAGCGGAGACCCAGTACTTC
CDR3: CASSQAGGAETQYF